This passage covers 12 T cell receptor beta chains from one sample sequenced in a study of shared clonotypes between healthy human individuals. Profiling relied on immunoSEQ multiplex PCR, and the TCRdb table lists in-frame clones only, not all of them. This table holds approximately 1.4 million clones, approximately 98% found once. Sequencing was carried out using naive CD4+ T cells sorted from blood. Subset given: CD45RA+ positively selected. The receptor source for this set is a young man in good health.

The V gene is TRBV15, the J gene TRBJ2-5; D unclear. The CDR3 covers 14 residues. Trimming stripped 1 base from V and 1 base from J, with 7 bases between. From germline, CDR1 is LNHNV and CDR2 YYDKDF (reference sequence). The CDR3 reads CATSRADLQETQYF. CDR3 coding DNA: TGTGCCACCAGCAGAGCGGACCTCCAAGAGACCCAGTACTTC.

The V call is TRBV2, the J call TRBJ2-5; the D gene is possibly TRBD2 (5 bases). The CDR3 covers 15 residues. Trimming took off 9 bases at V and 5 bases at J, with 22 bases between the two ends. From germline, CDR1 is SNHLY and CDR2 FYNNEI. CDR3 residues: CASDASGISPETQYF. In nucleotides, the CDR3 is TGTGCCAGTGATGCTTCGGGGATTTCGCCCGAGACCCAGTACTTC.

About this clone: Other nucleotide sequences from this sample produce the same CDR3. The rearrangement links TRBV5-4 to TRBJ2-2; no firm D call. Trimming took 2 bases from V and 1 from J, leaving 9 bases between them. The germline V gene has CDR1 SGHNT and CDR2 YYREEE (reference sequence). The CDR3 is 15 residues long. The CDR3 DNA follows: TGTGCCAGCAGCTTAGAGGATCTGAACACCGGGGAGCTGTTTTTT. This sequence encodes CASSLEDLNTGELFF.

The chain is built from TRBV6-6 and TRBJ2-5; D may match TRBD1 or TRBD2 (5 bases each). V was pared by 4 bases and J by 4 bases, with 13 bases between. Germline CDR1 reads MNHNY; CDR2 reads SVGAGI (reference sequence). The CDR3 covers 14 residues. The CDR3 DNA reads as TGTGCCAGCAGTTTCAGTTCGGGGCTAGAGACCCAGTACTTC. Its translation: CASSFSSGLETQYF.

The chain is built from TRBV5-1 and TRBJ1-3, with TRBD1 matching over 9 bases. The CDR3 has 20 amino acids. V shed 1 base and J 3 bases; nucleotides not matched to a gene: 17. Germline V lookup: CDR1 SGHRS, CDR2 YFSETQ. The CDR3 bases are TGCGCCAGCAGCTTGTATTCGGGACAGGGATTTTCGAGAGGTGGAAACACCATATATTTT. It codes for CASSLYSGQGFSRGGNTIYF.

The chain has TRBV9 and TRBJ1-4; TRBD1 aligns across 10 bases. The V segment lost 4 bases and the J segment 8 bases; nucleotides outside the gene matches: 8. CDR1 is SGDLS, CDR2 YYNGEE, per germline. The CDR3 is 15 residues long. CDR3 nucleotide sequence: TGTGCCAGCAGCACCCCGGGACAGGGGAGGGAAAAACTGTTTTTT. This translates into CASSTPGQGREKLFF. The variable domain in full, with the rest retrieved from reference TRBV9 and TRBJ1-4, is DSGVTQTPKHLITATGQRVTLRCSPRSGDLSVYWYQQSLDQGLQFLIQYYNGEERAKGNILERFSAQQFPDLHSELNLSSLELGDSALYFCASSTPGQGREKLFFGSGTQLSVL.

This clone has only one observation. This specimen includes other DNA sequences encoding the same CDR3. The rearrangement links TRBV28 to TRBJ1-1; D not resolved. From germline, CDR1 is MDHEN and CDR2 SYDVKM. V lost 6 bases, J lost 2 bases, and 10 bases lay in between. The CDR3 is 13 residues long. This chain's CDR3 is CASSLYRNTEAFF. For the CDR3, the DNA is TGTGCCAGCAGCCTCTACCGAAACACTGAAGCTTTCTTT. The full variable domain, with the rest looked up from reference TRBV28 and TRBJ1-1, is DVKVTQSSRYLVKRTGEKVFLECVQDMDHENMFWYRQDPGLGLRLIYFSYDVKMKEKGDIPEGYSVSREKKERFSLILESASTNQTSMYLCASSLYRNTEAFFGQGTRLTVV.

This chain uses TRBV2 with TRBJ2-5; D ambiguous. There are 13 residues in the CDR3. Trimming removed 5 bases from V and 4 bases from J, with 11 bases in between. Germline V gives CDR1 SNHLY, CDR2 FYNNEI. The CDR3 loop reads CASSPGGVETQYF. The CDR3 coding sequence is TGTGCCAGCAGTCCGGGTGGGGTAGAGACCCAGTACTTC.

The chain carries TRBV25-1 and TRBJ2-7; 9 bases align to TRBD1. In germline, CDR1 is MGHDK, CDR2 SYGVNS. The CDR3 is made up of 13 amino acids. The trim removed 6 bases at V and 5 bases at J, leaving 5 bases unmatched. The CDR3 protein is CASRPQGADEQYF. CDR3 nucleotide sequence: TGTGCCAGCAGACCACAGGGGGCGGACGAGCAGTACTTC.

The chain carries TRBV9 and TRBJ1-1, with 9 nucleotides matching TRBD1. Trimming took 3 bases from V and 5 from J; bases not matched to a gene: 11. The CDR3 sequence is 16 residues long. From germline, CDR1 is SGDLS and CDR2 YYNGEE. Here the CDR3 DNA reads TGTGCCAGCAGCGCGCAATCACAGGGGGCAGGAACTGAAGCTTTCTTT. Amino acid sequence: CASSAQSQGAGTEAFF.

Regarding this clone: This sample also contains other DNA sequences that code for the same CDR3. The gene calls are TRBV25-1 and TRBJ2-2; 11 bases fit TRBD1. The CDR3 sequence is 13 residues long. Germline-derived CDR1 and CDR2 are MGHDK and SYGVNS. The ends lost 6 bases at V and 6 bases at J; junction bases unmatched: 0. DNA for the CDR3: TGTGCCAGCAGGGGACAGGGGGCCGGGGAGCTGTTTTTT. Protein: CASRGQGAGELFF.

CDR3 DNA: TGTGCCAGCATGACAGGGCTAGAGGGGGGGCAGTATTTT. As protein: CASMTGLEGGQYF. The gene calls are TRBV5-6 and TRBJ2-3, with D maybe TRBD1 (7 bases). V dropped 6 bases and J dropped 11 bases, with 19 bases sitting between them. The CDR3 spans 13 residues. Germline CDR1 and CDR2: SGHDT and YYEEEE. The full variable domain, completed using reference TRBV5-6 and TRBJ2-3, is DAGVTQSPTHLIKTRGQQVTLRCSPKSGHDTVSWYQQALGQGPQFIFQYYEEEERQRGNFPDRFSGHQFPNYSSELNVNALLLGDSALYLCASMTGLEGGQYFGPGTRLTVL.